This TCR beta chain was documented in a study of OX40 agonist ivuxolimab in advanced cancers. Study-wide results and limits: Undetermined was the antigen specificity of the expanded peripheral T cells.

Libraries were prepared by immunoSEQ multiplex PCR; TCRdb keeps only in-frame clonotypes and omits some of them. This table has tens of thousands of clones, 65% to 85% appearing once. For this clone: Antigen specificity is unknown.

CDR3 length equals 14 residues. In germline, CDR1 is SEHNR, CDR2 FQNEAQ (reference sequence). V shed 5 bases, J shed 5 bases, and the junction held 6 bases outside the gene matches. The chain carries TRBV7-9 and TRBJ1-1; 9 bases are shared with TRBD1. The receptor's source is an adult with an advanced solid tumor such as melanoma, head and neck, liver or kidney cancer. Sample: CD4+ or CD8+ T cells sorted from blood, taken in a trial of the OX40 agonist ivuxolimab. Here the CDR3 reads CASSPGQGTTEAFF. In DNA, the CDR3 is TGTGCCAGCAGCCCCGGACAGGGGACAACTGAAGCTTTCTTT.